A single sample is the source of the 7 T cell receptor beta chains below, sequenced in a study of cytomegalovirus exposure and HLA in healthy donors. The PCR contained 60 Vbeta and 13 Jbeta primers. Here immunoSEQ multiplex PCR was the method, and the copy in TCRdb shows in-frame clones only, minus some. The repertoire holds approximately 130,000 clones, with about 80% as singletons. The sequenced sample consisted of PBMCs. All receptors come from a woman aged 18-29 years in good health and CMV-seronegative.

V gene TRBV30 combines with J gene TRBJ1-1; a possible D gene is TRBD1 (6 bases). The V end lost 2 bases, the J end lost 4 bases, and 11 bases lay between the germline ends. The length of the CDR3 is 13 residues. In germline, CDR1 is GTSNPN, CDR2 SVGIG (reference sequence). The CDR3 protein is CAWSKGGATEAFF. For the CDR3, the DNA is TGTGCCTGGAGTAAAGGGGGAGCCACTGAAGCTTTCTTT.

The chain couples TRBV10-3 to TRBJ1-1; 8 bases fit TRBD1. CDR3 length equals 15 residues. V was clipped by 4 bases and J by 3 bases; unmatched bases: 7. The germline V gene has CDR1 ENHRY and CDR2 SYGVKD. The chain's CDR3 is CAISGPGTGHTEAFF. In DNA form, the CDR3 reads TGTGCCATCAGTGGACCGGGGACAGGCCACACTGAAGCTTTCTTT.

V usage is TRBV7-8 and J usage is TRBJ1-2, with D possibly TRBD1 on 6 matching bases. CDR1 is SGHVS, CDR2 FQNEAQ, per germline. With 5 bases removed from V and 2 bases from J, the gap between germline ends came to 18 bases. The CDR3 covers 16 residues. The CDR3 here is CASSQLPDSNNYGYTF. In DNA form, the CDR3 reads TGTGCCAGCAGCCAGCTTCCGGACAGCAACAACTATGGCTACACCTTC.

The V and J genes are TRBV19 and TRBJ1-1, with TRBD1 as a possible D gene (5 bases). The V end lost 4 bases, the J end lost 1 base, and 10 bases lay between the germline ends. The germline V gene has CDR1 LNHDA and CDR2 SQIVND (reference sequence). This CDR3 has 14 amino acids. This CDR3 reads CASSRWGKNTEAFF. The CDR3 DNA sequence: TGTGCCAGTAGTAGGTGGGGCAAGAACACTGAAGCTTTCTTT.

V is TRBV6-5 and J is TRBJ2-7; 10 nucleotides agree with TRBD1. The junction had 5 bases not matched to a gene; V was cut back by 2 bases and J by 4 bases. CDR1 MNHEY and CDR2 SVGAGI come from the germline V gene. The CDR3 consists of 15 residues. CDR3 protein: CASSYAGTGEYEQYF. CDR3 nucleotide sequence: TGTGCCAGCAGTTACGCCGGGACAGGGGAGTACGAGCAGTACTTC.

The V gene is TRBV11-2, the J gene TRBJ2-5, with a possible D match to TRBD1 (6 bases). The end of the DNA fits TRBJ2-7 better, so the J call may be wrong. Looked up from germline, CDR1 is SGHAT and CDR2 is FQNNGV. CDR3 length: 14 amino acids. CDR3 coding DNA: TGTGCCAGCAGCATTAACAGGGATATCCACGAGCAGTACTTC. Its protein product is CASSINRDIHEQYF.

The chain couples TRBV19 to TRBJ1-1; tentatively, D is TRBD1 (6 bases). The V end was cut by 7 bases, the J end by 7 bases, with 16 bases between. This CDR3 contains 13 residues. Germline V gives CDR1 LNHDA, CDR2 SQIVND (reference sequence). The DNA for the CDR3 is TGTGCCAGTACTACGACAGGCTGGGGTGAAGCTTTCTTT. Translation: CASTTTGWGEAFF.